This section outlines one T cell receptor (beta chain) sequence together with its context. Data came from immunoSEQ multiplex PCR; TCRdb stores just in-frame clones and leaves some out. The sample yields roughly 410,000 clones, more than 80% seen once. This sample is part of a study of blood T cell repertoires in COVID-19. Germline V gene data show CDR1 as SGHRS and CDR2 as YFSETQ. V was pared by 5 bases and J by 0 bases, with 15 bases between. CDR3 size: 15 residues. The sample consisted of peripheral blood. This rearrangement joins TRBV5-1 to TRBJ2-7, with D possibly being TRBD1 (7 bases). This TCR was recovered from a man aged 35-49 years with acute or convalescent COVID-19. The CDR3 loop reads CASRLQGGSSYEQYF. The DNA of the CDR3 is TGCGCCAGCAGACTTCAGGGGGGCAGCTCCTACGAGCAGTACTTC. The whole variable domain, filled in from reference TRBV5-1 and TRBJ2-7, reads KAGVTQTPRYLIKTRGQQVTLSCSPISGHRSVSWYQQTPGQGLQFLFEYFSETQRNKGNFPGRFSGRQFSNSRSEMNVSTLELGDSALYLCASRLQGGSSYEQYFGPGTRLTVT.